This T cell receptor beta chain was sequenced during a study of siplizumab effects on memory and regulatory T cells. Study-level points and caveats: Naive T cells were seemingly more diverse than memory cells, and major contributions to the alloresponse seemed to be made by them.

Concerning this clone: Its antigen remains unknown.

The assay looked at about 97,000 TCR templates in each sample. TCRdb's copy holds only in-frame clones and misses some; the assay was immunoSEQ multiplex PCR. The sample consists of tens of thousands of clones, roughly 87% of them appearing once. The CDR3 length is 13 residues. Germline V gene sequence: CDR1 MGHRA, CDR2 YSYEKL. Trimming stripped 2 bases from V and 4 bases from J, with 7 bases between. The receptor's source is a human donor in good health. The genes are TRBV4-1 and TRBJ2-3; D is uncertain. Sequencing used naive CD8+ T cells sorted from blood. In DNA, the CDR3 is TGCGCCAGCAGCCAAAGGGCCCCAGATACGCAGTATTTT. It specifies CASSQRAPDTQYF.